The subject of this entry is one TCR beta chain. At one of its ends the junction is not consistent with the germline gene, which may arise from a read error. Germline CDR1 SSHAT, CDR2 FNYEAQ (reference sequence). The CDR3 runs 15 residues. The data were obtained in a study of blood T cell repertoires in COVID-19. At the level of the study: In each case, the material was cDNA or gDNA derived from T cells, B-cell-depleted T cells, or PBMCs.

Measured with immunoSEQ multiplex PCR; TCRdb has only the in-frame clones, and not every one. The sample carries roughly 100,000 clones, roughly 82% recorded once. The source material was peripheral blood. The chain joins TRBV7-7 to TRBJ2-1, with D perhaps matching TRBD2 (6 bases). This receptor was obtained from a human donor in a cohort sampled during active COVID-19. This CDR3 is CASSLAAGRNNEQFF. CDR3 nucleotides: TGTGCTAGCAGCTTAGCGGCAGGGCGGAACAATGAGCAGTTCTTC. Supplemented by reference TRBV7-7 and TRBJ2-1, the full variable domain reads GAGVSQSPRYKVTKRGQDVTLRCDPISSHATLYWYQQALGQGPEFLTYFNYEAQPDKSGLPSDRFSAERPEGSISTLTIQRTEQRDSAMYRCASSLAAGRNNEQFFGPGTRLTVL.